This TCR beta chain was recovered during a study of blood T cells in healthy people across ages. General observations from the study: No one knew whether donors had CMV, which possibly confounded expanded clonotype changes.

Together with a sample-barcoded 5' primer, a J-beta primer mix was included in a second PCR lasting roughly 6 to 12 cycles. Using its own MiXCR run on the 5' RACE reads, TCRdb lists one record per CDR3 protein. The sample includes about 730,000 distinct CDR3 sequences, roughly 43% of them seen just once. Donor samples were obtained from healthy Caucasian individuals from Russia, aged 6 to 90. Comments on this clonotype: Its antigen is still unknown.

The CDR3 length is 19 residues. J was trimmed by 0 bases and V by 1 base; bases with no gene match: 11. Germline V lookup: CDR1 SGHTA, CDR2 FQGNSA. The chain couples TRBV7-2 to TRBJ1-1, with TRBD1 matching 10 bases. Sequencing used blood. The source is a woman aged 55-70 years in good health. CDR3 residues: CASSLDVPGQGTLNTEAFF. DNA of the CDR3: TGTGCCAGCAGCTTAGATGTCCCGGGACAGGGGACACTGAACACTGAAGCTTTCTTT. The full variable domain, completed using reference TRBV7-2 and TRBJ1-1, is GAGVSQSPSNKVTEKGKDVELRCDPISGHTALYWYRQSLGQGLEFLIYFQGNSAPDKSGLPSDRFSAERTGGSVSTLTIQRTQQEDSAVYLCASSLDVPGQGTLNTEAFFGQGTRLTVV.